In its sample, the clone carrying this T cell receptor (beta chain) was seen a few times. Template material for amplifying TCR beta CDR3 regions consisted of RNA transcripts. TCR CDR3 underwent first-round RT-PCR with the HTBI primer set. TCRdb independently ran MiXCR on the multiplex PCR reads; one entry per CDR3 protein. The sample includes approximately 400,000 distinct CDR3 sequences, 25% seen only once; the top ten take less than 85%. The data were taken from a study of T cells in Graves' hyperthyroidism and ophthalmopathy. Turning to the study itself: Peripheral blood was collected at initial diagnosis, before any treatment.

The CDR3 is 12 residues long. Germline assignment: CDR1 KGHDR and CDR2 SFDVKD. V lost 5 bases and J lost 6, with 8 bases in between. The sequence derives from a man in his fifties or sixties with Graves' hyperthyroidism. V gene TRBV24-1 combines with J gene TRBJ2-3, with D hard to call. The sequenced sample consisted of blood. The CDR3 region is CATSAYSDTQYF. CDR3 DNA: TGTGCCACCAGTGCCTACTCGGATACGCAGTATTTT.